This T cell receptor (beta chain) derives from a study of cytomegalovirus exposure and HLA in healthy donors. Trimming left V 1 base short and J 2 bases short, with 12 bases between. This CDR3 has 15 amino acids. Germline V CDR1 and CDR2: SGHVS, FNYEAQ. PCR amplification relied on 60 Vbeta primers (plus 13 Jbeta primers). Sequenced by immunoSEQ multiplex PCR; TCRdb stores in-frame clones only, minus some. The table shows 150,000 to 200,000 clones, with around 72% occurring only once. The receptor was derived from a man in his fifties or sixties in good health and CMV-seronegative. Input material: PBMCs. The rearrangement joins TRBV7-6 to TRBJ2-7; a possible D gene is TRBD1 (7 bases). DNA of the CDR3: TGTGCCAGCAGCTTAGGACAGGGAGGAACCTACGAGCAGTACTTC. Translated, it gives CASSLGQGGTYEQYF.